This section outlines one TCR beta chain sequence together with its context. Its cognate antigen is unknown. The CDR3 loop spans 17 amino acids. With 1 base clipped from V and 5 bases from J, the junction kept 9 bases outside the gene matches. CDR1 and CDR2 (germline): MNHEY, SVGEGT. TCRdb itself ran the reads through MiXCR, one entry per CDR3 protein. Here the sample spans some 480,000 distinct CDR3 sequences, 30% to 40% being singletons. This sample was included in a study of T cell repertoires in cytomegalovirus infection. Whole-study results and caveats: Dominant in the ex vivo response were TCR beta clonotypes restricted by HLA-C and specific for CMV.

The material was cultured PBMCs, obtained from culture after CMV antigen stimulation. The clonotype comes from a human donor in good health (CMV status not recorded). Some clones in this sample may be carry-over from other donors' samples. This chain links TRBV6-2 or TRBV6-3 with TRBJ2-1; 9 nucleotides match TRBD2. This chain's CDR3 is CASSYYYRGRANNEQFF. The DNA for the CDR3 is TGTGCCAGCAGTTACTATTATCGCGGGAGGGCTAACAATGAGCAGTTCTTC.